This TCR beta chain was captured in a study of type 1 and type 2 diabetes patients. The CDR3 consists of 19 residues. Per germline, CDR1 LNHNV and CDR2 YYDKDF (reference sequence). Germline trimming cut 1 base from V and 5 bases from J; bases unmatched to any gene: 16. Genomic DNA was the PCR template. The TCR beta CDR3 region was amplified using 30 forward and 13 reverse primers. MiXCR, applied by TCRdb to the multiplex PCR reads, yields one record per CDR3 protein. The sample consists of more than 250,000 distinct CDR3 sequences, around 47% of them appearing once. All diabetic donors were classified as either type 1 or type 2 diabetes. Donors had no other autoimmune disease or infection in four weeks. Study-wide results and limits: Type 2 diabetes repertoires were more diverse than type 1 diabetes repertoires.

This clonotype was detected many times. Its cognate antigen is unknown. J is TRBJ1-4 and V is TRBV15; 7 nucleotides agree with TRBD1. The sequence was obtained from a man aged 18 to 30 with type 2 diabetes. The sequencing sample was made of peripheral blood mononuclear cells (PBMCs). Here the CDR3 DNA reads TGTGCCACCAGCAGAGGTCCCTTTCAGATGCGGGACAGAAATGAAAAACTGTTTTTT. Translating gives CATSRGPFQMRDRNEKLFF.